This is a list of T cell receptor beta chains from one sample in a study of blood T cell repertoires in COVID-19. Repertoires were generated with immunoSEQ multiplex PCR, while TCRdb's copy carries only in-frame clones and drops some. This repertoire shows 350,000 to 450,000 clones, around nine tenths found once; its top ten account for around 1.7%. The specimen was PBMCs or T cells enriched from blood (not recorded which). These receptors were collected from a woman aged 30 to 39 who had recovered from COVID-19. The CDR3 runs from the conserved cysteine through the conserved F or W. A D gene is named only where the DNA matches it firmly. Some rows mark clone size as missing; the rest say once, few, many or name a class of expanded clone.

d_call | clone_size | cdr3_length | j_call | v_call | cdr3_aa | cdr3_nt
TRBD1 | . | 15 | TRBJ2-7 | TRBV13 | CASGPTGTDSYEQYF | TGTGCCAGCGGTCCAACAGGGACAGACTCCTACGAGCAGTACTTC
. | . | 14 | TRBJ2-7 | TRBV5-8 | CASSYRPGLYEQYF | TGTGCCAGCAGCTACCGGCCGGGACTCTACGAGCAGTACTTC
. | . | 17 | TRBJ2-2 | TRBV3-1/TRBV3-2 | CASSPRQALSYTGELFF | TGTGCCAGCAGCCCCCGACAGGCCCTATCTTACACCGGGGAGCTGTTTTTT
. | . | 14 | TRBJ1-3 | TRBV28 | CASSFRTAGNTIYF | TGTGCCAGCAGTTTCCGGACAGCTGGAAACACCATATATTTT
TRBD1 | . | 15 | TRBJ2-5 | TRBV6-5 | CASSYSATGERTQYF | TGTGCCAGCAGTTACTCGGCCACAGGGGAGCGGACCCAGTACTTC
TRBD2 | . | 15 | TRBJ2-7 | TRBV5-1 | CASAGEGSFSYEQYF | TGCGCCAGCGCGGGGGAGGGGTCGTTCTCCTACGAGCAGTACTTC
. | . | 14 | TRBJ1-6 | TRBV2 | CASWAARGNSPLHF | TGTGCCAGCTGGGCCGCAAGGGGCAATTCACCCCTCCACTTT
. | . | 14 | TRBJ1-5 | TRBV19 | CASSPGLLNQPQHF | TGTGCCAGTAGTCCGGGACTCCTCAATCAGCCCCAGCATTTT
TRBD1 | once | 14 | TRBJ2-7 | TRBV28 | CATQTGTGIREQYF | TGTGCCACCCAAACCGGGACAGGGATTCGCGAGCAGTACTTC
TRBD1 | . | 18 | TRBJ1-5 | TRBV6-1 | CASSEGTGGPLSNQPQHF | TGTGCCAGCAGTGAAGGAACAGGGGGCCCCCTTAGCAATCAGCCCCAGCATTTT
. | once | 14 | TRBJ1-2 | TRBV5-1 | CASSVAGPSYGYTF | TGCGCCAGCAGCGTGGCAGGGCCTAGCTATGGCTACACCTTC
. | . | 13 | TRBJ1-5 | TRBV4-1 | CASSQVQGQPQHF | TGCGCCAGCAGCCAAGTTCAGGGCCAGCCCCAGCATTTT
TRBD1 | . | 14 | TRBJ1-1 | TRBV12-5 | CASGLGGQGTEAFF | TGTGCTAGTGGTTTGGGAGGACAGGGCACTGAAGCTTTCTTT
. | once | 15 | TRBJ2-3 | TRBV5-1 | CASTAQGGGTDTQYF | TGCGCCAGCACCGCACAGGGTGGCGGCACAGATACGCAGTATTTT
TRBD1 | . | 13 | TRBJ1-6 | TRBV6-5 | CASSTGGRTPLHF | TGTGCCAGCAGTACAGGGGGTAGGACACCCCTCCACTTT
. | . | 15 | TRBJ1-1 | TRBV5-1 | CASSPDTGLNTEAFF | TGCGCCAGCAGCCCAGACACCGGCTTGAACACTGAAGCTTTCTTT
TRBD1 | . | 15 | TRBJ1-1 | TRBV6-5 | CASTRDRVSGTEAFF | TGTGCCAGCACCCGGGACAGGGTTTCGGGCACTGAAGCTTTCTTT
TRBD1 | . | 14 | TRBJ1-3 | TRBV30 | CAWKTGGSGNTIYF | TGTGCCTGGAAAACAGGGGGCTCTGGAAACACCATATATTTT
. | . | 14 | TRBJ2-1 | TRBV5-1 | CASSLAQLRDEQFF | TGCGCCAGCAGCTTGGCCCAGCTTCGGGATGAGCAGTTCTTC
. | . | 17 | TRBJ1-1 | TRBV7-9 | CASSLALTGGLLMFAFF | TGTGCCAGCAGCTTAGCATTGACAGGTGGCCTCCTCATGTTTGCTTTCTTT
TRBD2 | . | 18 | TRBJ2-3 | TRBV24-1 | CATSDPGYETSDTDTQYF | TGTGCCACCAGTGATCCCGGTTATGAGACTAGCGACACAGATACGCAGTATTTT
TRBD2 | . | 15 | TRBJ2-2 | TRBV7-9 | CASSFRGGNTGELFF | TGTGCCAGCAGCTTCCGCGGGGGGAACACCGGGGAGCTGTTTTTT
TRBD1 | . | 15 | TRBJ2-2 | TRBV19 | CASRSGQVNTGELFF | TGTGCCAGTCGATCGGGACAGGTGAACACCGGGGAGCTGTTTTTT
TRBD1 | . | 15 | TRBJ2-3 | TRBV7-9 | CASSLGQGWTDTQYF | TGTGCCAGCAGCCTGGGACAGGGTTGGACAGATACGCAGTATTTT
. | . | 11 | TRBJ2-1 | TRBV12-3/TRBV12-4 | CASTTSNEQFF | TGTGCCAGCACTACTAGCAATGAGCAGTTCTTC
. | . | 16 | TRBJ2-5 | TRBV5-1 | CASSFRRGDRQETQYF | TGCGCCAGCAGCTTTCGGCGGGGAGACCGACAAGAGACCCAGTACTTC
. | . | 18 | TRBJ1-3 | TRBV11-2 | CASSLDLIPPLTGNTIYF | TGTGCCAGCAGCTTAGATCTAATTCCGCCGTTAACTGGAAACACCATATATTTT
. | . | 14 | TRBJ2-2 | TRBV7-2 | CASSLNRDTGELFF | TGTGCCAGCAGCTTGAACAGGGACACCGGGGAGCTGTTTTTT
. | . | 14 | TRBJ1-5 | TRBV19 | CASSIRGFNQPQHF | TGTGCCAGTAGTATCCGAGGCTTCAATCAGCCCCAGCATTTT
. | . | 16 | TRBJ1-2 | TRBV6-5 | CASSYSSPRGVGGYTF | TGTGCCAGCAGTTACTCGAGCCCTCGGGGGGTTGGTGGCTACACCTTC
TRBD2 | . | 17 | TRBJ2-1 | TRBV6-2/TRBV6-3 | CASSQTEERGGRNEQFF | TGTGCCAGCAGCCAGACAGAAGAGCGGGGGGGCAGGAATGAGCAGTTCTTC
TRBD1 | . | 14 | TRBJ2-7 | TRBV19 | CASSIAQGAYEQYF | TGTGCCAGTAGTATAGCACAGGGGGCCTACGAGCAGTACTTC
. | . | 12 | TRBJ1-1 | TRBV6-4 | CATFLVNTEAFF | TGTGCCACCTTCCTTGTGAACACTGAAGCTTTCTTT
TRBD1 | . | 13 | TRBJ2-7 | TRBV29-1 | CSVSLTGNQEQYF | TGCAGCGTTAGCCTGACAGGGAATCAGGAGCAGTACTTC
. | . | 15 | TRBJ2-7 | TRBV13 | CASSLGPIQDYEQYF | TGTGCCAGCAGCTTAGGCCCGATACAGGACTACGAGCAGTACTTC
. | . | 14 | TRBJ1-6 | TRBV9 | CASSQEGYNSPLHF | TGTGCCAGCAGTCAGGAGGGCTATAATTCACCCCTCCACTTT
. | once | 16 | TRBJ2-7 | TRBV20-1 | CSASPTTGGATYEQYF | TGCAGTGCTAGTCCGACTACGGGGGGCGCGACCTACGAGCAGTACTTC
. | . | 17 | TRBJ1-5 | TRBV29-1 | CSVDAEDKNYSNQPQHF | TGCAGCGTTGACGCGGAGGATAAGAATTATAGCAATCAGCCCCAGCATTTT